The 22 T cell receptor beta chains below all came from one sample that was sequenced in a study of cytomegalovirus exposure and HLA in healthy donors. PCR employed 60 Vbeta and 13 Jbeta primers. Clones were read by immunoSEQ multiplex PCR, and TCRdb kept only the in-frame ones, dropping some. The sample consists of 130,000 to 150,000 clones, roughly 79% of them appearing once. Input material: PBMCs. All receptors come from a woman in her twenties or thirties in good health and CMV-seronegative.

The V gene is TRBV5-1, the J gene TRBJ1-2; TRBD1 might be the D (6 bases). CDR1 and CDR2 (germline): SGHRS, YFSETQ. This CDR3 spans 13 amino acids. Trimming left V 3 bases short and J 5 bases short, with 11 bases between. In DNA form, the CDR3 reads TGCGCCAGCAGCTCTACAGGGCTATATGGCTACACCTTC. Translated: CASSSTGLYGYTF.

This clone showed up just a few times. The V gene is TRBV5-1, the J gene TRBJ1-4, with a weak D call TRBD1 (5 bases). The V and J ends lost 2 bases and 5 bases respectively, with 7 bases between them. CDR1 is SGHRS, CDR2 YFSETQ, per germline. The CDR3 loop spans 13 amino acids. In DNA form, the CDR3 reads TGCGCCAGCAGCTTTACAGGAAATGAAAAACTGTTTTTT. Translating gives CASSFTGNEKLFF.

The gene calls are TRBV2 and TRBJ1-5, with no clear D. The germline V gene encodes CDR1 SNHLY and CDR2 FYNNEI. The V end was cut by 5 bases, the J end by 7 bases, with 12 bases between. There are 13 residues in the CDR3. The CDR3 nucleotides read TGTGCCAGCAGTAAGAGGGATCTCCAGCCCCAGCATTTT. Translating it yields CASSKRDLQPQHF.

The genes are TRBV9 and TRBJ2-2; the match to TRBD2 covers 10 bases. The CDR3 consists of 15 residues. After removal of 4 bases from V and 3 bases from J, the junction contained 3 bases not matched to a gene. Germline CDR1 SGDLS, CDR2 YYNGEE. The DNA for the CDR3 is TGTGCCAGCAGCCTTAGCGGGGGGCACACCGGGGAGCTGTTTTTT. Its translation is CASSLSGGHTGELFF.

CDR3 nucleotides: TGTGCTAGTGGTACGCAGGGGGCAACTAATGAAAAACTGTTTTTT. This gives the protein CASGTQGATNEKLFF. The gene calls are TRBV12-5 and TRBJ1-4; 7 positions agree with TRBD1. This CDR3 spans 15 amino acids. Germline V gene sequence: CDR1 LGHNT, CDR2 FRNRAP. V shed 5 bases, J shed 0 bases, and the junction held 3 bases outside the gene matches.

This clone came up a few times. The rearrangement links TRBV29-1 to TRBJ1-1; D remains unclear. In germline, CDR1 is SQVTM, CDR2 ANQGSEA. V lost 7 bases, J lost 1 base, and 10 bases lay in between. CDR3 length equals 12 residues. CDR3 bases: TGCAGCGATGGTAGATGGAACACTGAAGCTTTCTTT. Translated, it gives CSDGRWNTEAFF.

J is TRBJ2-2 and V is TRBV5-4; no definite D call. The germline V and J ends were trimmed by 4 bases and 8 bases, with 12 bases remaining between them. CDR1 SGHNT and CDR2 YYREEE come from the germline V gene (reference sequence). The CDR3 sequence is 13 residues long. The CDR3 DNA reads as TGTGCCAGCAGCGCCATTTTTGAGGGGGAGCTGTTTTTT. This codes for CASSAIFEGELFF.

The chain couples TRBV27 to TRBJ2-7; a possible D gene is TRBD1 (5 bases). V was shortened by 1 base and J by 6 bases, with 10 bases between the two germline ends. CDR1 is MNHEY, CDR2 SMNVEV, per germline (reference sequence). CDR3 size: 13 residues. The CDR3 DNA reads as TGTGCCAGCAGTTTATTTTACAGGATCGAGCAGTACTTC. Protein: CASSLFYRIEQYF.

This clone has only one observation. J is TRBJ2-1 and V is TRBV5-1, with 7 bases fitting TRBD1. The CDR3 loop spans 11 amino acids. Germline assignment: CDR1 SGHRS and CDR2 YFSETQ. The junction had 7 bases not matched to a gene; V was cut back by 4 bases and J by 15 bases. In DNA form, the CDR3 reads TGCGCCAGCAGCATGACAGGGCTCCCGTTCTTC. Its translation is CASSMTGLPFF.

This clone was recorded once. This sequence joins TRBV5-4 and TRBJ1-1; 7 bases are shared with TRBD1. V was clipped by 4 bases and J by 1 base; unmatched bases: 4. The CDR3 spans 14 residues. CDR1 is SGHNT, CDR2 YYREEE, per germline (reference sequence). The CDR3 DNA sequence: TGTGCCAGCAGCCCGACAGGGACGAACACTGAAGCTTTCTTT. Translating it yields CASSPTGTNTEAFF. The full variable domain, rest sourced from reference TRBV5-4 and TRBJ1-1, is ETGVTQSPTHLIKTRGQQVTLRCSSQSGHNTVSWYQQALGQGPQFIFQYYREEENGRGNFPPRFSGLQFPNYSSELNVNALELDDSALYLCASSPTGTNTEAFFGQGTRLTVV.

V and J are TRBV7-2 and TRBJ1-1, with TRBD1 matching 8 bases. Trimming at V came to 1 base and at J to 6 bases, leaving 10 bases not matched to a gene. From germline, CDR1 is SGHTA and CDR2 FQGNSA. This CDR3 contains 16 residues. This CDR3 is CASSLVPQGASSEAFF. CDR3 sequence (DNA): TGTGCCAGCAGCTTAGTTCCCCAGGGGGCATCATCTGAAGCTTTCTTT.

This chain connects TRBV5-4 to TRBJ1-2; a weak D match, TRBD1 (5 bases). This CDR3 spans 13 amino acids. V dropped 8 bases and J dropped 6 bases, with 17 bases sitting between them. Germline-derived CDR1 and CDR2 are SGHNT and YYREEE (reference sequence). In DNA form, the CDR3 reads TGTGCCAGTACCCGGCGCGGGGGGAATGGCTACACCTTC. Translation: CASTRRGGNGYTF.

The chain combines TRBV7-3 with TRBJ2-1, with a tentative D call TRBD1 (6 bases). V lost 0 bases, J lost 7 bases, and 13 bases lay in between. The CDR3 covers 15 residues. Germline V gene sequence: CDR1 SGHTA, CDR2 FQGTGA. In DNA, the CDR3 is TGTGCCAGCAGCTTAACACCCAGGGGTGAGAATGAGCAGTTCTTC. This encodes CASSLTPRGENEQFF.

Many counts were recorded for this clone. The CDR3 DNA is TGTGCCAGCAGCGTGCGGGCGGGATATTACAATGAGCAGTTCTTC. Protein: CASSVRAGYYNEQFF. The chain combines TRBV9 with TRBJ2-1, with D possibly matching TRBD2 (6 bases). Germline V CDR1 and CDR2: SGDLS, YYNGEE. The CDR3 runs to 15 residues. The V end was cut by 2 bases, the J end by 4 bases, with 13 bases between.

The V call is TRBV5-1, the J call TRBJ1-6; TRBD1 agrees at 9 bases. Germline V gene data show CDR1 as SGHRS and CDR2 as YFSETQ. V lost 0 bases, J lost 2 bases, and 0 bases stayed unmatched. This CDR3 spans 16 amino acids. The CDR3 region has the DNA TGCGCCAGCAGCTTGGGACAGGGGGCCTATAATTCACCCCTCCACTTT. Protein sequence: CASSLGQGAYNSPLHF.

In its sample, this clone was seen once. This chain links TRBV27 with TRBJ1-1; 7 bases align to TRBD1. Germline V gene sequence: CDR1 MNHEY, CDR2 SMNVEV (reference sequence). The CDR3 loop spans 17 amino acids. Trimming at V came to 2 bases and at J to 3 bases, leaving 12 bases not matched to a gene. The CDR3 spells CASSLTVQGWSYTEAFF. The CDR3 DNA reads as TGTGCCAGCAGTTTAACGGTACAGGGGTGGTCCTACACTGAAGCTTTCTTT.

The chain has TRBV19 and TRBJ2-3; 9 nucleotides align to TRBD1. From germline, CDR1 is LNHDA and CDR2 SQIVND (reference sequence). The CDR3 loop spans 16 amino acids. Trimming removed 6 bases from V and 2 bases from J; junction bases left unmatched: 9. CDR3 sequence reads: CASSRTGEPYTDTQYF. DNA of the CDR3: TGTGCCAGTAGCAGGACAGGGGAACCCTACACAGATACGCAGTATTTT.

This clone was detected only once. The V and J genes are TRBV5-1 and TRBJ2-3; 9 bases are shared with TRBD1. With V trimmed by 4 bases and J by 1 base, 4 bases remained unmatched. Germline values: CDR1 SGHRS, CDR2 YFSETQ. The CDR3 is 15 amino acids. Here the CDR3 DNA reads TGCGCCAGCAGCCTCCGGGACAGGGGCACAGATACGCAGTATTTT. Residues: CASSLRDRGTDTQYF.

V usage is TRBV9 and J usage is TRBJ1-1; 8 bases agree with TRBD1. The CDR3 loop spans 15 amino acids. After removal of 2 bases from V and 5 bases from J, the junction contained 8 bases not matched to a gene. Germline CDR1 reads SGDLS; CDR2 reads YYNGEE. Here the CDR3 reads CASSVTGQGGTEAFF. The CDR3 nucleotides read TGTGCCAGCAGCGTGACTGGACAGGGTGGGACTGAAGCTTTCTTT.

V and J are TRBV15 and TRBJ2-1, with 8 bases aligning to TRBD1. Germline V gene data show CDR1 as LNHNV and CDR2 as YYDKDF (reference sequence). The CDR3 totals 16 residues. The trim removed 2 bases at V and 0 bases at J, leaving 3 bases unmatched. CDR3 residues: CATSRFTGGSYNEQFF. The CDR3 DNA follows: TGTGCCACCAGCAGATTTACAGGGGGCTCCTACAATGAGCAGTTCTTC.

The CDR3 here is CASSLQGHGYTF. In nucleotides, the CDR3 is TGTGCCAGCAGTCTTCAGGGGCATGGCTACACCTTC. The chain is built from TRBV2 and TRBJ1-2, with D possibly TRBD1 on 6 matching bases. Germline-derived CDR1 and CDR2 are SNHLY and FYNNEI. V dropped 5 bases and J dropped 6 bases, with 10 bases sitting between them. The CDR3 is made up of 12 amino acids.

This clone was observed a few times. At one end, the junction sequence differs from germline, possibly due to a read error. The V call is TRBV7-7, the J call TRBJ2-5; D gene ambiguous. The CDR3 runs 14 residues. Looked up from germline, CDR1 is SSHAT and CDR2 is FNYEAQ (reference sequence). CDR3 in amino acids: CASSRGSGQETQYF. The DNA for the CDR3 is TGTGCTAGCAGCCGAGGTAGTGGCCAAGAGACCCAGTACTTC.